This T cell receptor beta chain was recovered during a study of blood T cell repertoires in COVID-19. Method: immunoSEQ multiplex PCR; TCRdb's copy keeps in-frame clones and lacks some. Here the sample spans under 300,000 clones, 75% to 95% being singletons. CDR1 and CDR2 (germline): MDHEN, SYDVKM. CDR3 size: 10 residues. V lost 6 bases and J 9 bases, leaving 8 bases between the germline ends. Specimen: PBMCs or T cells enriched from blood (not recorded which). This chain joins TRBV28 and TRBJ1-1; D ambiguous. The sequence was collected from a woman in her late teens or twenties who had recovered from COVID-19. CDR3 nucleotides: TGTGCCAGCAGGGCTGACAAAGCTTTCTTT. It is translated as CASRADKAFF.